The clone carrying this T cell receptor beta chain was detected only a few times. Enrolled during active infection, Seattle patients were then followed longitudinally. The CDR3 is 14 residues long. Germline V gene lookup returns CDR1 LNHNV and CDR2 YYDKDF (reference sequence). After removal of 5 bases from V and 5 bases from J, the junction contained 7 bases not matched to a gene. Original handling: From reference gene primer amplification, estimates of nucleated cell counts were derived. The repertoire was sequenced with immunoSEQ multiplex PCR; TCRdb's copy has only in-frame clones and lacks some. V and J calls plus clone size are reproduced from that table; the DNA served to infer D and trimming. The data hold about 230,000 clones, with over 75% observed a single time. The sample originates from a study of blood T cell repertoires in COVID-19. Overall study context: The study drew acute and convalescent COVID-19 samples from the United States, Italy and Spain. In each case, the material was cDNA or gDNA derived from T cells, B-cell-depleted T cells, or PBMCs.

Sample: peripheral blood. The genes are TRBV15 and TRBJ2-3; 7 nucleotides align to TRBD1. The clonotype originates from a man aged 45 to 65 with COVID-19, enrolled during active disease. Written as DNA, the CDR3 is TGTGCCACCAGCGGAACAGGGGCCGGAGATACGCAGTATTTT. It encodes CATSGTGAGDTQYF.